This T cell receptor beta chain came from a study of T-cell memory formation after mild COVID-19. This clonotype was counted only a few times. The antigen remains unidentified. Deletions cut 5 bases from V and 5 bases from J, with 18 bases between. Germline V gives CDR1 MNHEY, CDR2 SVGAGI. This CDR3 has 15 residues. TCRdb recomputed calls from the 5' RACE reads with MiXCR, one row per CDR3 protein. Altogether approximately 180,000 distinct CDR3 sequences are present, roughly 17% being singletons, with the ten largest covering 2% to 2.5%. Study findings and constraints: Clones contracting day 15 to 85 were balanced CD4/CD8; later expanders leaned CD4+.

The sequenced material came from PBMCs or a T cell subset sorted from them (not recorded which). The chain has TRBV6-5 and TRBJ1-2; weak D call: TRBD1 (5 bases). The source of this sequence is an adult woman who had mild COVID-19 (a few samples of this study predate the infection). Cell type and time point are not known. The CDR3 DNA is TGTGCCAGCAGTAGGGGCGCGATTATTGGATATGGCTACACCTTC. It is translated as CASSRGAIIGYGYTF.